The text below deals with one T cell receptor beta chain. Its antigen is currently unknown. RNA transcripts were the source from which TCR beta CDR3 regions were amplified. The workflow started with a first-round RT-PCR run with HTBI primers and then moved on to a second-round multiplex PCR. One entry per CDR3 protein results from TCRdb running MiXCR on the multiplex PCR reads. Of 500,000 to 600,000 distinct CDR3 sequences listed, roughly 40% were seen once; the top ten hold about 4%. The sample comes from a study of Graves' ophthalmopathy and Graves' hyperthyroidism. About the study: Stable hyperthyroidism referred to disease that showed no ophthalmopathy within 18 months of follow-up. Study-level points and caveats: Ophthalmopathy was separated from stable hyperthyroidism by a 13-signature model with approximately 91% sensitivity and 81.08% specificity. Its predictions of ophthalmopathy progression gave the model 70.59% sensitivity and 72.22% specificity.

Losses at the gene ends were 2 bases for V and 4 bases for J; bases not matched to a gene: 6. Germline assignment: CDR1 KGHDR and CDR2 SFDVKD. The CDR3 is 17 residues long. The TCR sequence derives from an adult man with Graves' hyperthyroidism. Sequencing was performed on peripheral blood or thyroid tissue (not recorded which). The gene calls are TRBV24-1 and TRBJ2-2; 10 bases map to TRBD2. The CDR3, as DNA: TGTGCCACCAGTGATTCCCTAGCGGGGGAGTTCACCGGGGAGCTGTTTTTT. Its protein product is CATSDSLAGEFTGELFF.